A selection of T cell receptor beta chains follows, all from one sample in a study of blood T cell repertoires in COVID-19. Using immunoSEQ multiplex PCR, the repertoire was profiled, and TCRdb retains in-frame clones only, with some absent. The profile shows around 200,000 clones, over 80% of them singletons. Sequenced: PBMCs or T cells enriched from blood (not recorded which). The receptor source for this set is a man aged 18 to 35 with acute COVID-19. Both conserved end residues are part of each CDR3. A D gene is named only where the DNA matches it firmly. Rows may omit the clone size; those that give it use once, few, many or a size class.

cdr3_nt cdr3_aa clone_size j_call v_call d_call
TGTGCCAGCAGCACGGAACTCGGGACTGAAGCTTTCTTT CASSTELGTEAFF - TRBJ1-1 TRBV5-4 -
TGTGCCAGCCAGGGCGGCTCCTACGAGCAGTACTTC CASQGGSYEQYF - TRBJ2-7 TRBV3-1/TRBV3-2 -
TGCGCCAGCAGTCCGGGAGGGCAGAATGGCTACACCTTC CASSPGGQNGYTF - TRBJ1-2 TRBV5-1 -
TGCGCCAGCAGCCAAGATGGGGAGCTACAGTTCTTC CASSQDGELQFF - TRBJ2-1 TRBV4-1 -
TGCGCCAGCAGCTTGGGGGCTAGCACAGATACGCAGTATTTT CASSLGASTDTQYF - TRBJ2-3 TRBV5-1 -
TGCGCCAGCAGCCGGGGACTAGTTGAGACCCAGTACTTC CASSRGLVETQYF once TRBJ2-5 TRBV4-1 TRBD2
TGTGCCAGCAGCTTAGGGACAGGGGGAAACTACGAGCAGTACTTC CASSLGTGGNYEQYF once TRBJ2-7 TRBV28 TRBD1
TGTGCCAGCAGCTTCCTTAGGGGGGAGCAGTACTTC CASSFLRGEQYF - TRBJ2-7 TRBV7-2 -
TGTGCCAGCAGCTTCGACAGGGGAGGCTACACCTTC CASSFDRGGYTF - TRBJ1-2 TRBV7-2 TRBD1
TGTGCCAGCAGGGGACTAGCGGGACTCACAGATACGCAGTATTTT CASRGLAGLTDTQYF - TRBJ2-3 TRBV27 TRBD2
TGTGCCAGCAGCCCTATATGGACAGGGGGAAGCAATCAGCCCCAGCATTTT CASSPIWTGGSNQPQHF - TRBJ1-5 TRBV7-2 TRBD1
TGCAGCGCCCCCCGGGGCGGGATGCTCAATGAGCAGTTCTTC CSAPRGGMLNEQFF - TRBJ2-1 TRBV29-1 -
TGTGCCAGCTCACCATCGCTAGCAAGCCTCCCCTACGAGCAGTACTTC CASSPSLASLPYEQYF - TRBJ2-7 TRBV18 -
TGCGCCAGCAGCCACCCGGAGGTAGATACGCAGTATTTT CASSHPEVDTQYF - TRBJ2-3 TRBV4-1 -
TGCAGCGTTTTGACTAGCGGGAGCCACGAGCAGTACTTC CSVLTSGSHEQYF - TRBJ2-7 TRBV29-1 TRBD2
TGCGCCAGCAGCTTGGATGCAGGGGGGATCCCCTATGGCTACACCTTC CASSLDAGGIPYGYTF - TRBJ1-2 TRBV5-1 TRBD1
TGTGCTAGTGGTTTGGCACTCCGCTGGGAGGGGCCCCCCGGGTTAGAGCAGTACTTC CASGLALRWEGPPGLEQYF - TRBJ2-7 TRBV12-5 TRBD2
TGTGCCAGCAGTTTACGCGTGAATGAGCAGTTCTTC CASSLRVNEQFF once TRBJ2-1 TRBV28 -
TGTGCCAGCAGCTGGCAGGACGAGCAGTACTTC CASSWQDEQYF few TRBJ2-7 TRBV5-6 -
TGTGCCAGTAGTATTCTGGGCAGCCAAGAGACCCAGTACTTC CASSILGSQETQYF - TRBJ2-5 TRBV19 -